This passage covers 5 T cell receptor beta chains from one sample sequenced in a study of T cell clones after liver transplantation. TCRdb's table, derived via immunoSEQ multiplex PCR, lists solely in-frame clones and lacks some. Among some 9,400 clones listed, about 75% were seen once. The source material was CD8+ T cells from blood, sampled before liver transplant. The receptors here all came from a human donor who received a liver transplant.

The J gene is TRBJ1-5, the V gene TRBV19, with D possibly TRBD1 on 6 matching bases. Trimming shortened V by 2 bases and J by 4 bases, and 12 bases separated the two germline ends. The CDR3 consists of 15 residues. Germline values: CDR1 LNHDA, CDR2 SQIVND (reference sequence). Here the CDR3 DNA reads TGTGCCAGTAGTATACTCGTGCAGGGGAATCAGCCCCAGCATTTT. This encodes CASSILVQGNQPQHF.

The chain joins TRBV4-3 to TRBJ2-5; TRBD1 or TRBD2 may be the D gene (5 bases each). Trimming cost V 4 bases and J 4 bases, with 16 bases left between them. Per germline, CDR1 LGHNA and CDR2 YSLEER. CDR3 size: 15 residues. The CDR3 here is CASSLGTPGGETQYF. As DNA, the CDR3 is TGCGCCAGCAGCCTCGGGACCCCTGGGGGAGAGACCCAGTACTTC.

The rearrangement uses TRBV7-2 and TRBJ1-2; 9 positions agree with TRBD1. The CDR3 consists of 16 residues. The ends lost 5 bases at V and 10 bases at J; junction bases unmatched: 17. Germline V CDR1 and CDR2: SGHTA, FQGNSA. The CDR3 DNA sequence: TGTGCCAGCAGCCTCGGGACAGGGAAAGTCCTCGGGGACTACACCTTC. Amino acids: CASSLGTGKVLGDYTF. Full variable domain (remainder filled in from reference TRBV7-2 and TRBJ1-2): GAGVSQSPSNKVTEKGKDVELRCDPISGHTALYWYRQSLGQGLEFLIYFQGNSAPDKSGLPSDRFSAERTGGSVSTLTIQRTQQEDSAVYLCASSLGTGKVLGDYTFGSGTRLTVV.

The chain employs TRBV2 and TRBJ2-1, with TRBD1 matching over 7 bases. Germline trimming cut 8 bases from V and 8 bases from J; bases unmatched to any gene: 6. The germline V gene encodes CDR1 SNHLY and CDR2 FYNNEI. The CDR3 consists of 12 residues. CDR3 residues: CASDQGVDEQFF. In nucleotides, the CDR3 is TGTGCCAGCGATCAGGGGGTAGATGAGCAGTTCTTC.

This clone was recorded a few times. The chain combines TRBV27 with TRBJ1-1, with 7 bases matching TRBD1. From germline, CDR1 is MNHEY and CDR2 SMNVEV (reference sequence). The CDR3 has 15 residues. J lost 9 bases, V lost 5 bases, and 15 bases had no gene match. The CDR3 loop is CASSGTGEFELQAFF. CDR3 DNA sequence: TGTGCCAGCAGTGGCACAGGGGAGTTTGAGCTCCAAGCTTTCTTT.